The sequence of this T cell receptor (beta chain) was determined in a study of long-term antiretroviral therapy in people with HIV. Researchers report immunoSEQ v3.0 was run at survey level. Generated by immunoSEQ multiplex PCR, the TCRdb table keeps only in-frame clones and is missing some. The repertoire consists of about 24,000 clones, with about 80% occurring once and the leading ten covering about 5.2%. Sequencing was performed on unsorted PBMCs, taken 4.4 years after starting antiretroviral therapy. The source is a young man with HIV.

The CDR3 bases are TGTGCCAGCAGCTTAGAGTCATACAGTTACGGGGAGAGGGTGAGGGCTTTCTTT. As protein: CASSLESYSYGERVRAFF. The chain employs TRBV7-8 and TRBJ1-1; unclear D gene. V lost 1 base to trimming and J lost 11 bases, with 29 bases between them. CDR3 length equals 18 residues. Looked up from germline, CDR1 is SGHVS and CDR2 is FQNEAQ.